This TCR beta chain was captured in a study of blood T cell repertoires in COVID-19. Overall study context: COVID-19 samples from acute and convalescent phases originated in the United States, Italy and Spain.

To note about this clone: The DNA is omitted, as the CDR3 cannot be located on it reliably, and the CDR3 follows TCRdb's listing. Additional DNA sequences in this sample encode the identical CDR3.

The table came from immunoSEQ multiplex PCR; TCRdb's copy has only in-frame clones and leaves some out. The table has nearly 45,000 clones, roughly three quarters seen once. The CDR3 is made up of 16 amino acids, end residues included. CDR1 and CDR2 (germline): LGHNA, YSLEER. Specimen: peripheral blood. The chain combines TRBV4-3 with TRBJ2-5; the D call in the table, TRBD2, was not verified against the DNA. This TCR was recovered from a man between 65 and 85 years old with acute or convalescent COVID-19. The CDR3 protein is CASSPSGRGGQETQYF.